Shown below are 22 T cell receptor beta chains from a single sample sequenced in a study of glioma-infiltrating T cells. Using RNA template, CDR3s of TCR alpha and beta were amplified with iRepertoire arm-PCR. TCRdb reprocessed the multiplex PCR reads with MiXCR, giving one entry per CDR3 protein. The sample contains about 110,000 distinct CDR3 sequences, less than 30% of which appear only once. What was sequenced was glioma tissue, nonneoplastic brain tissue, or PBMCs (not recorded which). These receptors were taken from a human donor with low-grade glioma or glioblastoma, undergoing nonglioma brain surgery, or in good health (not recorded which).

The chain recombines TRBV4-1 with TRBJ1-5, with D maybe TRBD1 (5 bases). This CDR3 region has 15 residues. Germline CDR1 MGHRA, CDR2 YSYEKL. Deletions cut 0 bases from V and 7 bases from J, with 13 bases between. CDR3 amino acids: CASSQEGAGGQPQHF. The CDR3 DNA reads TGCGCCAGCAGCCAAGAGGGCGCCGGGGGGCAGCCCCAGCATTTT.

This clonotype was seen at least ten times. The CDR3 sequence is CASSLTGVGTEAFF. CDR3 coding DNA: TGTGCCAGCAGCTTGACAGGGGTCGGCACTGAAGCTTTCTTT. The chain employs TRBV11-3 and TRBJ1-1, with TRBD1 identical over 8 bases. V lost 3 bases to trimming and J lost 4 bases; unmatched junction nucleotides: 4. This CDR3 region has 14 residues. Looked up from germline, CDR1 is SGHNT and CDR2 is YENEEA.

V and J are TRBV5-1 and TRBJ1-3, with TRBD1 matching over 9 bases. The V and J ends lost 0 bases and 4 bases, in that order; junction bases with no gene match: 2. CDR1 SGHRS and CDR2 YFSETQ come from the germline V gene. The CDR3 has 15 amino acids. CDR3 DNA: TGCGCCAGCAGCTTGGGGGACAGGGCCGGAAACACCATATATTTT. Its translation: CASSLGDRAGNTIYF.

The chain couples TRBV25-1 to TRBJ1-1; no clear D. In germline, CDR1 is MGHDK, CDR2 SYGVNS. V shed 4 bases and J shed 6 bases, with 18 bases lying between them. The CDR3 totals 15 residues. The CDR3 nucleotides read TGTGCCAGCAGTGGAGGAGGCCCTGGGATCCCTGAAGCTTTCTTT. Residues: CASSGGGPGIPEAFF.

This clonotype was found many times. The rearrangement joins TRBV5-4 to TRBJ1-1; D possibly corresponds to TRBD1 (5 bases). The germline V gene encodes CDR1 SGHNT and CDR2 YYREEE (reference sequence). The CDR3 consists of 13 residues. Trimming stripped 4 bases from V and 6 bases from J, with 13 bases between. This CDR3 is CASSQTGPPEAFF. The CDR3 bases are TGTGCCAGCAGCCAGACGGGGCCCCCTGAAGCTTTCTTT.

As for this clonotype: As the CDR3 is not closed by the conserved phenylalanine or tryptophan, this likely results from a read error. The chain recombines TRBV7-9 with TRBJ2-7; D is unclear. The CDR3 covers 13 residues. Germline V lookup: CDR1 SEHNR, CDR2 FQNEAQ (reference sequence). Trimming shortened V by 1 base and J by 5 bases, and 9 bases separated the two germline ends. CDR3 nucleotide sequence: TGTGCCAGCAGCTTAGGAGCGAGCCACGAGCAGTACTCC. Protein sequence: CASSLGASHEQYS.

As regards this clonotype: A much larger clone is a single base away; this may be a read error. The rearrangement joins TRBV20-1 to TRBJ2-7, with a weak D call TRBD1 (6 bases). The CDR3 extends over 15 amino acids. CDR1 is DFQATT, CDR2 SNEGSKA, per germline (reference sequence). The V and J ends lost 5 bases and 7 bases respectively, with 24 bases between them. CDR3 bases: TGCAGTGCTCCTACAGGAACAGGGATTTACAATGAGCAGTACTTC. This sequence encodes CSAPTGTGIYNEQYF.

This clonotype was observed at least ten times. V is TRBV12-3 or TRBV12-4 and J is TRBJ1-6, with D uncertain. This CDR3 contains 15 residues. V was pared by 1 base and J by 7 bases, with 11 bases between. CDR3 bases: TGTGCCAGCAGTTTAGGTCCTGATGGGAATTCACCCCTCCACTTT. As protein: CASSLGPDGNSPLHF.

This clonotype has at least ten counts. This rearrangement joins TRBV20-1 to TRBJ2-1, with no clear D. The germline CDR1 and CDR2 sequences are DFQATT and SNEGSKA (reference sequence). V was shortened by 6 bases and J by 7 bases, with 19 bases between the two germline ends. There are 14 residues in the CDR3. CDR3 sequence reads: CSAPGGVRQNEQFF. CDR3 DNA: TGCAGTGCCCCGGGTGGGGTTAGGCAGAATGAGCAGTTCTTC.

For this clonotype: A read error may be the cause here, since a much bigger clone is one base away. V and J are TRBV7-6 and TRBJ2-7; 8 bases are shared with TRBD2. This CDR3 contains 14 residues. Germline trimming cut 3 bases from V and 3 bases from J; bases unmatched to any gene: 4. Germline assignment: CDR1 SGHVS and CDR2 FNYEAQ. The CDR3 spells CASSFSAGVYEQYF. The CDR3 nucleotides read TGTGCCAGCAGCTTTTCAGCGGGAGTCTACGAGCAGTACTTC.

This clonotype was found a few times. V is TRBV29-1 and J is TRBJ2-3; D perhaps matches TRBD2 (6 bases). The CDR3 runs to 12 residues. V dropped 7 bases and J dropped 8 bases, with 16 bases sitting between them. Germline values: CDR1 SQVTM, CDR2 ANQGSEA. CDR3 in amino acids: CSAVTSGGTQYF. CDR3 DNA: TGCAGCGCCGTGACTAGTGGGGGTACGCAGTATTTT.

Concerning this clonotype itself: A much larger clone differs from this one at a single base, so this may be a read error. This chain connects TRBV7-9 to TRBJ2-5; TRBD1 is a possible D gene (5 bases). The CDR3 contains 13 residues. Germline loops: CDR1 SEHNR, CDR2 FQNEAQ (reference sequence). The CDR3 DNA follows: TGTGCCAGCAGCTTCATCGGACAAGAGGCCCAGTACTTC. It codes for CASSFIGQEAQYF. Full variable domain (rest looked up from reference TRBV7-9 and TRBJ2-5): DTGVSQNPRHKITKRGQNVTFRCDPISEHNRLYWYRQTLGQGPEFLTYFQNEAQLEKSRLLSDRFSAERPKGSFSTLEIQRTEQGDSAMYLCASSFIGQEAQYFGPGTRLLVL.

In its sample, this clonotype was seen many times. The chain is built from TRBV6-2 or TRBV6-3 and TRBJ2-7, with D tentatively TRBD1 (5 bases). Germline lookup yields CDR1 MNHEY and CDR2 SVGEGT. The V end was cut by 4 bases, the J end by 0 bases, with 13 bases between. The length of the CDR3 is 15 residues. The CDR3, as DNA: TGTGCCAGCAGTTTATTACAGGAAAGCTCCTACGAGCAGTACTTC. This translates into CASSLLQESSYEQYF.

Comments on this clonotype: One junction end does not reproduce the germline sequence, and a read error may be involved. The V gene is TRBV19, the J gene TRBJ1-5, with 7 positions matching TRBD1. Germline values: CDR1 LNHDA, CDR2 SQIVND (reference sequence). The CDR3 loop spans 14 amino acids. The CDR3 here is CASLPEGGNQPQHF. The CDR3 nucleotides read TGTGCCAGTCTGCCCGAAGGGGGCAATCAGCCTCAGCATTTT.

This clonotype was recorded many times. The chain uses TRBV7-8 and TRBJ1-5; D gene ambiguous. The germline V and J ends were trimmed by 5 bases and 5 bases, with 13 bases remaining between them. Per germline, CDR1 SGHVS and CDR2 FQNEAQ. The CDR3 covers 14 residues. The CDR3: CASSPLGRDQPQHF. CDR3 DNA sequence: TGTGCCAGCAGCCCCTTGGGGAGGGATCAGCCCCAGCATTTT. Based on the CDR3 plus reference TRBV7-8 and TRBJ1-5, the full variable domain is GAGVSQSPRYKVAKRGQDVALRCDPISGHVSLFWYQQALGQGPEFLTYFQNEAQLDKSGLPSDRFFAERPEGSVSTLKIQRTQQEDSAVYLCASSPLGRDQPQHFGDGTRLSIL.

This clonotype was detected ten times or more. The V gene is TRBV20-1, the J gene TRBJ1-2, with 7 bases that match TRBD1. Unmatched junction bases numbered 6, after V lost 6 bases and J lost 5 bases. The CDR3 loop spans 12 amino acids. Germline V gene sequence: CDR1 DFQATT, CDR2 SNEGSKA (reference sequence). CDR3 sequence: CSAVTGVYGYTF. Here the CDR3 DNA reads TGCAGTGCAGTAACAGGGGTTTATGGCTACACCTTC.

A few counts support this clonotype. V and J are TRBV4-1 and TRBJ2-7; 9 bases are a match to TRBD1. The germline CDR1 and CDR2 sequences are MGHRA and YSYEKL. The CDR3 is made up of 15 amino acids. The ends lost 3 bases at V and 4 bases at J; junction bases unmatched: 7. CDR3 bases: TGCGCCAGCAGCCATCTACCGGGACAGGGATACGAGCAGTACTTC. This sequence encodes CASSHLPGQGYEQYF.

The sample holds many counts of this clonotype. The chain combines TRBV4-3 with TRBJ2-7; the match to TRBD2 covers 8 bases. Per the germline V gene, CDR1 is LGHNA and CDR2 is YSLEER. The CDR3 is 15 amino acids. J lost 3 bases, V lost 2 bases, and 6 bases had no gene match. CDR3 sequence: CASSQSRTSLYEQYF. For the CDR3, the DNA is TGCGCCAGCAGCCAAAGTCGGACTAGCCTCTACGAGCAGTACTTC.

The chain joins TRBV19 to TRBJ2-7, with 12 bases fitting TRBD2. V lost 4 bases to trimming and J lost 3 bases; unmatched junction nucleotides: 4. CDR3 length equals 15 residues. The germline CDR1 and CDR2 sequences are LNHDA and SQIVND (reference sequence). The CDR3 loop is CASSTKLAGGYEQYF. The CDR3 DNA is TGTGCCAGTAGTACAAAACTAGCGGGAGGCTACGAGCAGTACTTC. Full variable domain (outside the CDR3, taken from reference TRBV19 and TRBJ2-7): DGGITQSPKYLFRKEGQNVTLSCEQNLNHDAMYWYRQDPGQGLRLIYYSQIVNDFQKGDIAEGYSVSREKKESFPLTVTSAQKNPTAFYLCASSTKLAGGYEQYFGPGTRLTVT.

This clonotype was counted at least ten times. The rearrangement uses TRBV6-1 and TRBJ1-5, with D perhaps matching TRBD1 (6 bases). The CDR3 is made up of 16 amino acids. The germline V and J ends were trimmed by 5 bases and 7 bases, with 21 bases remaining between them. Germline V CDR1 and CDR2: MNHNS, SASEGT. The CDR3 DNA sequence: TGTGCCAGCAGTCTCCCCGAGCGGGGGGCGAAACAGCCCCAGCATTTT. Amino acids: CASSLPERGAKQPQHF.

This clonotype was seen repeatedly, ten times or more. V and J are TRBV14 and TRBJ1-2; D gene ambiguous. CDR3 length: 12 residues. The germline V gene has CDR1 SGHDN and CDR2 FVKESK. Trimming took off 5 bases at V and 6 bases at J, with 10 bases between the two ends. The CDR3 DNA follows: TGTGCCAGCAGCACGCGGGTAGATGGCTACACCTTC. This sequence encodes CASSTRVDGYTF.

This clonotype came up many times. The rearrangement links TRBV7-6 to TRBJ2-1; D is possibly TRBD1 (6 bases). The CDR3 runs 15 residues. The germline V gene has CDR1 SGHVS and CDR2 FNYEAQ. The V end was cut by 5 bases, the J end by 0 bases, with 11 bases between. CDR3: CASSRQESSYNEQFF. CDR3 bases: TGTGCCAGCAGCCGACAGGAGAGCTCCTACAATGAGCAGTTCTTC. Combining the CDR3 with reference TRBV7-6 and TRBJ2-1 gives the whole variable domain GAGVSQSPRYKVTKRGQDVALRCDPISGHVSLYWYRQALGQGPEFLTYFNYEAQQDKSGLPNDRFSAERPEGSISTLTIQRTEQRDSAMYRCASSRQESSYNEQFFGPGTRLTVL.